The subject of this entry is one T cell receptor (beta chain). There are 14 residues in the CDR3. V dropped 3 bases and J dropped 5; count of bases not matched to a gene: 5. CDR1 and CDR2 (germline): SGDLS, YYNGEE. The data belong to a study of blood T cell repertoires in COVID-19. About the study: Acute and convalescent COVID-19 samples came from the United States, Italy and Spain.

Original processing methods: Using reference gene primer amplification, nucleated cell counts were estimated. Produced via immunoSEQ multiplex PCR; TCRdb's table is partial and in-frame only. The DNA was the basis for D and trimming; V, J and clone size are from that table. Seen here are about 190,000 clones, roughly four fifths observed once, and the top ten hold about 13%. The V call is TRBV9, the J call TRBJ1-1; 9 bases align to TRBD1. The receptor comes from a man in his fifties who had recovered from COVID-19. The sequenced sample was peripheral blood. The CDR3 coding sequence is TGTGCCAGCAGCGCACAGGGGGCGCGGACTGAAGCTTTCTTT. Translated, it gives CASSAQGARTEAFF.